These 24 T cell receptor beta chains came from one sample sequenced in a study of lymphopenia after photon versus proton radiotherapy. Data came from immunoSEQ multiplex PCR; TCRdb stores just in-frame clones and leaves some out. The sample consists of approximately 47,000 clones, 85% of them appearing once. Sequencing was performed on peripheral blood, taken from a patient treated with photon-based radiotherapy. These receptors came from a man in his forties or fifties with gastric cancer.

Here the CDR3 DNA reads TGTGCCAGCTCACAAGGACAGGGGTCCCATCAGCCCCAGCATTTT. This sequence encodes CASSQGQGSHQPQHF. The chain recombines TRBV18 with TRBJ1-5; 9 bases align to TRBD1. Germline V gene data show CDR1 as KGHSH and CDR2 as LQKENI. After removal of 4 bases from V and 5 bases from J, the junction contained 6 bases not matched to a gene. This CDR3 spans 15 amino acids.

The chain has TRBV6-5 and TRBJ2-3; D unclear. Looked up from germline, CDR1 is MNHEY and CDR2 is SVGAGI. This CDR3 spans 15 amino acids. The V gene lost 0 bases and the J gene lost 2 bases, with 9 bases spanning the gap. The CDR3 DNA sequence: TGTGCCAGCAGTTACTCGGGCAGCCACACAGATACGCAGTATTTT. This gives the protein CASSYSGSHTDTQYF.

The CDR3 reads CASRDSADGYTF. As DNA, the CDR3 is TGTGCCAGCAGGGACAGTGCCGATGGCTACACCTTC. V gene TRBV6-1 combines with J gene TRBJ1-2; a weak D match, TRBD1 (6 bases). Between the trimmed V and J ends, which lost 6 bases and 6 bases, there was a span of 11 bases. The CDR3 is 12 residues long. CDR1 MNHNS and CDR2 SASEGT come from the germline V gene.

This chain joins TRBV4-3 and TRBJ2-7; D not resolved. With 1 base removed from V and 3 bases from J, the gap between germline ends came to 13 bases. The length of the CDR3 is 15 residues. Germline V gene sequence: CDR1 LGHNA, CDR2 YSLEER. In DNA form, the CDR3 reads TGCGCCAGCAGCCAAGCACCCAGTTACCTCTACGAGCAGTACTTC. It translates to CASSQAPSYLYEQYF.

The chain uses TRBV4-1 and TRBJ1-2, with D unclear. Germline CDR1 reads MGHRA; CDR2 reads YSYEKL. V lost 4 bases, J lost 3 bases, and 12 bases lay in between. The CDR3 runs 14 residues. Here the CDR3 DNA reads TGCGCCAGCAGCCTAAACGGAGCCCACTATGGCTACACCTTC. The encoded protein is CASSLNGAHYGYTF.

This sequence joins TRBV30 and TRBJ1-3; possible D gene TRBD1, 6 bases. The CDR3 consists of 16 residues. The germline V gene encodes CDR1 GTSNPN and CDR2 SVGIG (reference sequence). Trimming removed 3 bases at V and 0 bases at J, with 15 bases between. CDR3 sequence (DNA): TGTGCCTGGAGGAGATGGGGGGCGCTCTCTGGAAACACCATATATTTT. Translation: CAWRRWGALSGNTIYF.

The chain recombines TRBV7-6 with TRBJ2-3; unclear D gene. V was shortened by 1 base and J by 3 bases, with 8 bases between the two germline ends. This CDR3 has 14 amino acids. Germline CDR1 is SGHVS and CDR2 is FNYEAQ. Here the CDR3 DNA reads TGTGCCAGCAGCTTAGGGAAGCAAACAGATACGCAGTATTTT. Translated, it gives CASSLGKQTDTQYF.

The CDR3 DNA sequence: TGTGCCAGCAGCCACACCTCTGCGGGGGCCCTCCAAGAGACCCAGTACTTC. Translation: CASSHTSAGALQETQYF. The rearrangement joins TRBV7-6 to TRBJ2-5, with a tentative D call TRBD2 (7 bases). This CDR3 spans 17 amino acids. The ends were cut back, 5 bases at V and 1 base at J, with 20 bases in the middle. From germline, CDR1 is SGHVS and CDR2 FNYEAQ.

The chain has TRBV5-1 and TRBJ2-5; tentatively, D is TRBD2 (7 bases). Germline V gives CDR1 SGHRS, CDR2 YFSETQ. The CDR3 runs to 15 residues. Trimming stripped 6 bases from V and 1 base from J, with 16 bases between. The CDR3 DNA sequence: TGCGCCAGCAACCCGGGGGGCGGAGCCCAAGAGACCCAGTACTTC. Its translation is CASNPGGGAQETQYF.

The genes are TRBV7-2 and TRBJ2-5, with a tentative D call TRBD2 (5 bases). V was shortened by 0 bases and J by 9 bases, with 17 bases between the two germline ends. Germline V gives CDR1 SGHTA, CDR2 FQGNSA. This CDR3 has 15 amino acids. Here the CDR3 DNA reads TGTGCCAGCAGCTTAGCGAGCGGACTGCCAAGGGCCCAGTACTTC. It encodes CASSLASGLPRAQYF.

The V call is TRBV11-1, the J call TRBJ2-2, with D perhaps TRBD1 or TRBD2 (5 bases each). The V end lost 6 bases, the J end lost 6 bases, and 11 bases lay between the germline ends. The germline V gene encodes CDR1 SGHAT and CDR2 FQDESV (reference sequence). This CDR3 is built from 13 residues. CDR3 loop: CASRGEGPGELFF. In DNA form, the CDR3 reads TGTGCCAGCAGGGGGGAAGGCCCCGGGGAGCTGTTTTTT.

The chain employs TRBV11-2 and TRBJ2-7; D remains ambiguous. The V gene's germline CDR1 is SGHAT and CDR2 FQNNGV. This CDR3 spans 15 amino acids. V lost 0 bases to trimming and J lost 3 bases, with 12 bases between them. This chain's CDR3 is CASSLDLQAFYEQYF. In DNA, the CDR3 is TGTGCCAGCAGCTTAGATCTCCAGGCCTTCTACGAGCAGTACTTC.

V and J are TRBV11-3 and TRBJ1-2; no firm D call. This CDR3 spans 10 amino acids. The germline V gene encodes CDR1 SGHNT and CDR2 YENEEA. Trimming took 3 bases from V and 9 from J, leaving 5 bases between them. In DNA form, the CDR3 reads TGTGCCAGCAGCTTGACGTGCTACACCTTC. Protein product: CASSLTCYTF.

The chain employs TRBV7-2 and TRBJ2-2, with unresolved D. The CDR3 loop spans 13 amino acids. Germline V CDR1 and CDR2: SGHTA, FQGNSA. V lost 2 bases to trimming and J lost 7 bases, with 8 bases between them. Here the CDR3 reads CASSLKLIGELFF. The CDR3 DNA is TGTGCCAGCAGCTTAAAACTGATCGGGGAGCTGTTTTTT.

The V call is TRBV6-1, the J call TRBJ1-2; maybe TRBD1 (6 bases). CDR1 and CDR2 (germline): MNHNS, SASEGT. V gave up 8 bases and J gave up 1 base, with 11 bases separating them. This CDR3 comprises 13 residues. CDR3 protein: CASSRQDNYGYTF. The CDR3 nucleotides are TGTGCCAGCTCGAGACAGGATAACTATGGCTACACCTTC.

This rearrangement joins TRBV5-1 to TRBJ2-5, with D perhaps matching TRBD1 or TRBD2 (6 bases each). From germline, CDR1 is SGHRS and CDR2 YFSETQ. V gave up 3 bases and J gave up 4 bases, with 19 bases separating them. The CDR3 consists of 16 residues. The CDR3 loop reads CASSWEFTGRSETQYF. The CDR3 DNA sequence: TGCGCCAGCAGCTGGGAGTTTACAGGGAGGTCAGAGACCCAGTACTTC.

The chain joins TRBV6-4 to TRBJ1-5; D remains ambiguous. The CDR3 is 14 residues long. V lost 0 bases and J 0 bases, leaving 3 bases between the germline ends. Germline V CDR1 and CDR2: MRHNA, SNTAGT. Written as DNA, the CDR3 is TGTGCCAGCAGTGACTCGTATAGCAATCAGCCCCAGCATTTT. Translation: CASSDSYSNQPQHF.

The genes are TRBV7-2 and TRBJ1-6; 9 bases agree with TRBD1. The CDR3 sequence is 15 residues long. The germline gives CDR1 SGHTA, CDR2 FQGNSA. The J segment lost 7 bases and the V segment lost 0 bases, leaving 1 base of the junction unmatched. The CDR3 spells CASSLAQGANSPLHF. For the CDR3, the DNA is TGTGCCAGCAGCTTAGCACAGGGGGCCAATTCACCCCTCCACTTT.

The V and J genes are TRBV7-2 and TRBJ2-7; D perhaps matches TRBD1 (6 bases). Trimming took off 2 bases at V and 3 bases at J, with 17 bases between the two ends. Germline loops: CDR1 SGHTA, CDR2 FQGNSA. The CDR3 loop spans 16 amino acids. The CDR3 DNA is TGTGCCAGCAGCTTATCCGCAGGGGTTAGGAACTACGAGCAGTACTTC. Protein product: CASSLSAGVRNYEQYF.

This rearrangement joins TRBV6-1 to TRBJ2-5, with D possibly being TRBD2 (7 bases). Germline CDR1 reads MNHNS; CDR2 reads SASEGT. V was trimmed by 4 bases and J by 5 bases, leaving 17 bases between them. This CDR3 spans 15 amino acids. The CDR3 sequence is CASSVRGGLSETQYF. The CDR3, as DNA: TGTGCCAGCAGTGTGAGGGGGGGGCTCTCGGAGACCCAGTACTTC.

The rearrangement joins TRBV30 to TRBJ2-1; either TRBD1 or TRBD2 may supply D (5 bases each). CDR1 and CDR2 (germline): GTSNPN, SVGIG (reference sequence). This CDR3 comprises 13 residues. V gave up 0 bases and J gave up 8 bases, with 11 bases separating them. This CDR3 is CAWSVKGRDEQFF. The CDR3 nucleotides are TGTGCCTGGAGTGTTAAGGGGCGGGATGAGCAGTTCTTC.

The CDR3 loop reads CASTPLGVDRPTGELFF. The CDR3, as DNA: TGTGCCAGTACCCCTCTGGGGGTTGACCGTCCGACCGGGGAGCTGTTTTTT. This chain connects TRBV19 to TRBJ2-2, with D possibly being TRBD1 or TRBD2 (5 bases each). Trimming stripped 7 bases from V and 5 bases from J, with 23 bases between. Germline CDR1 and CDR2: LNHDA and SQIVND (reference sequence). This CDR3 has 17 amino acids.

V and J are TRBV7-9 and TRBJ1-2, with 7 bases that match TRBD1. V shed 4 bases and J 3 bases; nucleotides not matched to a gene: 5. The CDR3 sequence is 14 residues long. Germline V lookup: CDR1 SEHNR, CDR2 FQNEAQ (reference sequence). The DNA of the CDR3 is TGTGCCAGCAGCTCCCTCGGACAGGACTATGGCTACACCTTC. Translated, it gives CASSSLGQDYGYTF.

CDR3 protein: CACSTGANTEAFF. The CDR3 coding sequence is TGTGCCTGCTCAACAGGGGCCAACACTGAAGCTTTCTTT. This chain links TRBV30 with TRBJ1-1, with TRBD1 identical over 7 bases. Germline CDR1 GTSNPN, CDR2 SVGIG (reference sequence). The CDR3 sequence is 13 residues long. J lost 2 bases, V lost 6 bases, and 6 bases had no gene match.